The clone carrying this TCR beta chain was counted many times. The antigen remains unidentified. A second about 7 to 12 cycle PCR used barcoded and J-beta primers. Through a template-switch adaptor with 12 random nucleotides, each cDNA molecule received a tag. TCRdb itself ran the 5' RACE reads through MiXCR, one entry per CDR3 protein. The sample carries about 1.7 million distinct CDR3 sequences, 28% recorded once. This specimen comes from a study of blood T cells in healthy people across ages. Study observations and caveats: While age rose, TCR beta diversity per million T cells dropped in a roughly linear way. A greater number of naive CD4+ cells and higher diversity distinguished long-lived donors from aged donors.

Per sample, at least 5 micrograms of total RNA were extracted. Sequenced: blood. The source is a woman in her twenties or thirties in good health.

This CDR3 is CAWINTGNYGYTF. CDR3 nucleotides: TGTGCCTGGATTAATACGGGGAACTATGGCTACACCTTC. The J gene is TRBJ1-2, the V gene TRBV30; D is ambiguous. This CDR3 is 13 amino acids long. Germline V gene lookup returns CDR1 GTSNPN and CDR2 SVGIG (reference sequence). Trimming pared 4 bases from V and 2 bases from J, leaving 11 bases between. The full variable domain, completed using reference TRBV30 and TRBJ1-2, is SQTIHQWPATLVQPVGSPLSLECTVEGTSNPNLYWYRQAAGRGLQLLFYSVGIGQISSEVPQNLSASRPQDRQFILSSKKLLLSDSGFYLCAWINTGNYGYTFGSGTRLTVV.